This T cell receptor (beta chain) was retrieved from a study of shared clonotypes between healthy human individuals. The overall study: The donors, a couple of women and three men, were aged 18 to 49.

CDR3 length: 15 residues. Germline CDR1 and CDR2: SGDLS and YYNGEE. V was trimmed by 3 bases and J by 4 bases, leaving 11 bases between them. Sequencing was performed with immunoSEQ multiplex PCR; in TCRdb, only in-frame clones are kept and a portion is missing. The sample lists hundreds of thousands of clones, nearly 98% occurring once. In the naive CD8 group, cells lacked CD45RO and were positively selected for CCR7, so terminally differentiated effector memory CD45RA+ cells were left out. This TCR derives from a young man in good health. Sequencing was done on a sample of naive CD8+ T cells sorted from blood. The gene calls are TRBV9 and TRBJ2-6; D may be TRBD1 (5 bases). The CDR3 region has the DNA TGTGCCAGCAGCGCCTCAGGGTCCGGGGCCAACGTCCTGACTTTC. The encoded protein is CASSASGSGANVLTF.